This record covers a single T cell receptor beta chain. Its target is unknown. At one end, the junction sequence differs from germline, possibly due to a read error. This entry comes from a study of tumor-infiltrating lymphocytes in primary liver carcinoma. Study-level background: Through surgical resection, the patients' primary liver carcinoma was treated. Study-level findings and limits: Tumor tissue displayed a significantly greater top-250-clone fraction than blood (p = 0.039). Between tumor regions, pairs overlapped more than tumor-adjacent and tumor-blood pairs did.

RNA was extracted from whole blood without cell sorting, alongside germline DNA. From roughly 0.45 ug total RNA, TCR beta cDNA was generated with a primer in the constant region. Three rounds of nested multiplex PCR with slightly modified ARM-PCR produced TCR beta libraries. One entry per CDR3 protein results from TCRdb running MiXCR on the multiplex PCR reads. The sample gives approximately 340,000 distinct CDR3 sequences, 65% of which show up once; about 6.1% is in the top ten. This sequence originates from a man aged 40-49 years with primary liver carcinoma and hepatitis B virus infection. Sequencing was carried out using peripheral blood.

The chain's CDR3 is CASSLAEEHFF. In DNA form, the CDR3 reads TGTGCCAGCAGCTTAGCTGAGGAGCACTTCTTC. This chain links TRBV11-1 with TRBJ2-1; D remains unclear. CDR3 size: 11 residues. CDR1 and CDR2 (germline): SGHAT, FQDESV (reference sequence).